The next 10 T cell receptor beta chains were all read from a single sample in a study of cytomegalovirus exposure and HLA in healthy donors. The PCR had 60 Vbeta and 13 Jbeta primers. Measured with immunoSEQ multiplex PCR; TCRdb has only the in-frame clones, and not every one. The sample includes around 190,000 clones, about four fifths seen only once; the top ten take over 1.5%. Sequencing used PBMCs. These receptors all stem from a man aged 40-49 years in good health and CMV-seropositive.

The chain has TRBV5-1 and TRBJ2-3; tentative D call: TRBD2 (7 bases). The germline V gene encodes CDR1 SGHRS and CDR2 YFSETQ. The V gene lost 3 bases and the J gene lost 2 bases, with 22 bases spanning the gap. There are 18 residues in the CDR3. This chain's CDR3 is CASSWGGAGDVFTDTQYF. DNA for the CDR3: TGCGCCAGCAGCTGGGGGGGGGCAGGAGATGTCTTCACAGATACGCAGTATTTT.

This chain links TRBV19 with TRBJ1-1; 8 nucleotides agree with TRBD1. CDR3 length: 15 amino acids. V dropped 5 bases and J dropped 1; count of bases not matched to a gene: 6. The germline V gene has CDR1 LNHDA and CDR2 SQIVND (reference sequence). CDR3 amino acids: CASSPYRGANTEAFF. In DNA form, the CDR3 reads TGTGCCAGTAGTCCGTACAGGGGGGCGAACACTGAAGCTTTCTTT.

V usage is TRBV6-1 and J usage is TRBJ1-1; no clear D gene. CDR1 MNHNS and CDR2 SASEGT come from the germline V gene. CDR3 length: 14 amino acids. Trimming removed 7 bases from V and 3 bases from J, with 15 bases in between. CDR3 bases: TGTGCCAGCATTTTCTACGGGAGGGACACTGAAGCTTTCTTT. This sequence encodes CASIFYGRDTEAFF.

This clone has only a few counts. V usage is TRBV18 and J usage is TRBJ2-7; D is unclear. CDR3 size: 15 residues. Germline values: CDR1 KGHSH, CDR2 LQKENI. Trimming took off 1 base at V and 5 bases at J, with 15 bases between the two ends. CDR3 in DNA: TGTGCCAGCTCACCACTCGAGGCAGTCCGTAACGAGCAGTACTTC. Translation: CASSPLEAVRNEQYF.

There are a few counts of this clone. This chain links TRBV7-2 with TRBJ2-1; 7 nucleotides agree with TRBD2. The CDR3 contains 13 residues. Germline assignment: CDR1 SGHTA and CDR2 FQGNSA. With V trimmed by 5 bases and J by 4 bases, 2 bases remained unmatched. CDR3 residues: CASSRGEYNEQFF. CDR3 coding DNA: TGTGCCAGCAGCCGGGGGGAGTACAATGAGCAGTTCTTC.

Here the CDR3 reads CASGLVMTGIADAQFF. The CDR3 coding sequence is TGTGCTAGTGGTTTGGTCATGACAGGCATTGCGGACGCGCAGTTCTTC. The rearrangement joins TRBV12-5 to TRBJ2-1, with D possibly being TRBD1 (6 bases). Germline lookup yields CDR1 LGHNT and CDR2 FRNRAP. The CDR3 runs 16 residues. Deletions cut 0 bases from V and 12 bases from J, with 21 bases between.

The chain recombines TRBV6-5 with TRBJ1-1, with 7 bases identical to TRBD1. V gave up 5 bases and J gave up 4 bases; unmatched junction bases: 7. CDR1 is MNHEY and CDR2 is SVGAGI in the germline V gene. This CDR3 is 14 amino acids long. The CDR3 DNA is TGTGCCAGCAGTCCACCGGGACAGATCACTGAAGCTTTCTTT. It yields the protein CASSPPGQITEAFF.

This chain links TRBV15 with TRBJ2-1; 10 bases map to TRBD2. Germline V gene data show CDR1 as LNHNV and CDR2 as YYDKDF (reference sequence). The CDR3 is 15 residues long. V was pared by 0 bases and J by 8 bases, with 4 bases of the junction left unmatched. In DNA, the CDR3 is TGTGCCACCAGCAGAGATTTGCTAGCGGGAGATGAGCAGTTCTTC. This codes for CATSRDLLAGDEQFF.

This clone was observed a handful of times. CDR3 protein: CASSPIYSGEQYF. The CDR3, as DNA: TGTGCCAGCAGTCCAATTTACTCAGGGGAGCAGTACTTC. This chain connects TRBV6-1 to TRBJ2-7; possible D gene TRBD1, 5 bases. Germline CDR1 is MNHNS and CDR2 is SASEGT. The CDR3 spans 13 residues. Between the trimmed V and J ends, which lost 5 bases and 7 bases, there was a span of 15 bases.

The J gene is TRBJ2-7, the V gene TRBV7-8; possibly TRBD2 for D (5 bases). V lost 0 bases and J 2 bases, leaving 11 bases between the germline ends. CDR3 size: 15 residues. The V gene's germline CDR1 is SGHVS and CDR2 FQNEAQ. CDR3 residues: CASSLAAGETYEQYF. DNA for the CDR3: TGTGCCAGCAGCTTAGCCGCGGGCGAAACCTACGAGCAGTACTTC.